This TCR beta chain was identified in a study of blood T cells in healthy people across ages. From germline, CDR1 is MDHEN and CDR2 SYDVKM. V gave up 6 bases and J gave up 10 bases; unmatched junction bases: 12. CDR3 size: 15 residues. The second PCR ran roughly 6 to 11 cycles with a sample-barcoded 5' primer and J-beta primers. The template-switch adaptor, which had 12 random nucleotides, put a tag on each cDNA molecule. One entry per CDR3 protein, called by TCRdb with MiXCR from the 5' RACE reads. Among roughly 1,500,000 distinct CDR3 sequences, about 35% were seen once, and the ten largest hold approximately 10%. Each sample yielded at least 5 micrograms of PBMC total RNA.

This TCR came from a woman in her twenties or thirties in good health. The chain carries TRBV28 and TRBJ1-6; 7 bases agree with TRBD1. Sequencing used blood. The CDR3 loop reads CASRPGTAQTSPLHF. As DNA, the CDR3 is TGTGCCAGCAGGCCCGGGACAGCTCAAACCTCACCCCTCCACTTT.